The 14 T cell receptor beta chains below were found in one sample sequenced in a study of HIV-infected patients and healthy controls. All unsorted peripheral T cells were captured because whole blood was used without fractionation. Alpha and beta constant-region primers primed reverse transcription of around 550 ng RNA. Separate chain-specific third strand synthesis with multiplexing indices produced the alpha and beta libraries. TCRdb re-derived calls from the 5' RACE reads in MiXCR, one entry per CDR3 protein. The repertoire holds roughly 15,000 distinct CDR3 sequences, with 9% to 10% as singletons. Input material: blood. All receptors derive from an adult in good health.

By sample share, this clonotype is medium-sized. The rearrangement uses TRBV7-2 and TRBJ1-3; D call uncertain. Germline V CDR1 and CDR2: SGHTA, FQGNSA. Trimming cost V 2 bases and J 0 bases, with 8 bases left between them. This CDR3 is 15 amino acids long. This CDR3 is CASSLSGYSGNTIYF. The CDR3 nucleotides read TGTGCCAGCAGCTTAAGTGGATACTCTGGAAACACCATATATTTT.

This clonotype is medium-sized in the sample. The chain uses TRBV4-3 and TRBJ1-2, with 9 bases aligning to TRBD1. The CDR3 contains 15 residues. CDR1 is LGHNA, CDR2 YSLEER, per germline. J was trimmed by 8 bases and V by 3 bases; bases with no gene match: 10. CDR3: CASSHLGQGRMGYTF. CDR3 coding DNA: TGCGCCAGCAGCCATTTGGGACAGGGACGTATGGGCTACACCTTC.

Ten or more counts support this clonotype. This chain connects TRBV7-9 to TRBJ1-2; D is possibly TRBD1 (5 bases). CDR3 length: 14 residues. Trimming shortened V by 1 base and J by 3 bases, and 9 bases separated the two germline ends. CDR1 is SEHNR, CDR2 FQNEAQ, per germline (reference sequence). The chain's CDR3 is CASSLGWGDYGYTF. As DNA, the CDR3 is TGTGCCAGCAGCTTAGGATGGGGGGACTATGGCTACACCTTC.

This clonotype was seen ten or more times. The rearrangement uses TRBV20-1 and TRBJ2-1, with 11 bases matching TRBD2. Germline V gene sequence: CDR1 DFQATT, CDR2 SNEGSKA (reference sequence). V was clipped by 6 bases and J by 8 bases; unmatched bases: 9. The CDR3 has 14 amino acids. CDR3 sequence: CSAGSGTSGYEQFF. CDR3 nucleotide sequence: TGCAGTGCAGGATCCGGGACTAGCGGATATGAGCAGTTCTTC.

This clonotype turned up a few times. The DNA of the CDR3 is TGTGCCAGCAGCTTAGACGCCCCCATAAACATTCAGTACTTC. Translated, it gives CASSLDAPINIQYF. The chain couples TRBV7-2 to TRBJ2-4; D gene uncertain. Trimming took 1 base from V and 6 from J, leaving 10 bases between them. Germline V gene data show CDR1 as SGHTA and CDR2 as FQGNSA. CDR3 length: 14 amino acids.

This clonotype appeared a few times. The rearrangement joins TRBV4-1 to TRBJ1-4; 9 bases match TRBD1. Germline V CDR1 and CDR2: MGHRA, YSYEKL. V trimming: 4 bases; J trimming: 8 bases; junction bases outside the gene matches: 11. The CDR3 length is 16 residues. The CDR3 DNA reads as TGCGCCAGCAGCCCCCGAGGGACAGGGTACGAGGAAAAACTGTTTTTT. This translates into CASSPRGTGYEEKLFF.

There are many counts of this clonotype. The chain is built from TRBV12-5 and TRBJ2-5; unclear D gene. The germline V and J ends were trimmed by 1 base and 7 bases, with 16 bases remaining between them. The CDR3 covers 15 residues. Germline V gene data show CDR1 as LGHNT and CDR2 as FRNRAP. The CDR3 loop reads CASGLGVDALGTQYF. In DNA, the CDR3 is TGTGCTAGTGGTTTGGGCGTGGACGCCCTCGGGACCCAGTACTTC.

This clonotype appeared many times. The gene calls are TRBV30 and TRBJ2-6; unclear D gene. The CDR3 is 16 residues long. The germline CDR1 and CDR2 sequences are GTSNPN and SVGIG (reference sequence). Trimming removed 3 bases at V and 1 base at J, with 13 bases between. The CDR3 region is CAWSSAFLSGANVLTF. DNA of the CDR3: TGTGCCTGGAGCTCAGCATTCTTATCTGGGGCCAACGTCCTGACTTTC.

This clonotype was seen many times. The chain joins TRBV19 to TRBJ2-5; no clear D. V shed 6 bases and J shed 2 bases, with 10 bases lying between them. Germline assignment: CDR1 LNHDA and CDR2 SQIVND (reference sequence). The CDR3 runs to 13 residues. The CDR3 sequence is CASRPQPQETQYF. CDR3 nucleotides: TGTGCCAGTAGACCACAGCCTCAAGAGACCCAGTACTTC. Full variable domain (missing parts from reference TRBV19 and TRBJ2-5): DGGITQSPKYLFRKEGQNVTLSCEQNLNHDAMYWYRQDPGQGLRLIYYSQIVNDFQKGDIAEGYSVSREKKESFPLTVTSAQKNPTAFYLCASRPQPQETQYFGPGTRLLVL.

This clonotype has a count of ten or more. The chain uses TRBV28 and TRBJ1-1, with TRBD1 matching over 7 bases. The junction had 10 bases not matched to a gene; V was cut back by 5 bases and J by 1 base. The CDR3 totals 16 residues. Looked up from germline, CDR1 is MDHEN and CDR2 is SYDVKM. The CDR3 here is CASSEQGFAKNTEAFF. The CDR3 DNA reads TGTGCCAGCAGTGAACAGGGGTTTGCAAAGAACACTGAAGCTTTCTTT.

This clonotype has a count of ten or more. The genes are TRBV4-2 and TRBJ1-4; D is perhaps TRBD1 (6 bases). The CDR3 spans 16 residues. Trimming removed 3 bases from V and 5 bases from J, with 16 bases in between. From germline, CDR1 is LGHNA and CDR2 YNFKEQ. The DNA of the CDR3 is TGTGCCAGCAGCCAGAAAACAGGGTCGGGGAATGAAAAACTGTTTTTT. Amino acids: CASSQKTGSGNEKLFF.

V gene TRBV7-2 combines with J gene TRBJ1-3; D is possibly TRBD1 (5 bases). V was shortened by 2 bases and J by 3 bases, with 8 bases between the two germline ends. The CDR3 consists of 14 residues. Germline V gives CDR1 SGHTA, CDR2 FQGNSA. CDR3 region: CASSLKGDGNTIYF. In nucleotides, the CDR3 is TGTGCCAGCAGCTTAAAAGGGGATGGAAACACCATATATTTT. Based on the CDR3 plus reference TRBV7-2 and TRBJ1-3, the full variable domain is GAGVSQSPSNKVTEKGKDVELRCDPISGHTALYWYRQSLGQGLEFLIYFQGNSAPDKSGLPSDRFSAERTGGSVSTLTIQRTQQEDSAVYLCASSLKGDGNTIYFGEGSWLTVV.

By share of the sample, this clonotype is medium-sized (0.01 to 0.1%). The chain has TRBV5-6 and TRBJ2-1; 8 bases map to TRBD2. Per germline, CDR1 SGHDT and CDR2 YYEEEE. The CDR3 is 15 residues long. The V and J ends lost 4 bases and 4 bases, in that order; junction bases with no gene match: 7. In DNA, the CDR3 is TGTGCCAGCAGCCCAGGACTAGCCTCATACAATGAGCAGTTCTTC. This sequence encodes CASSPGLASYNEQFF.

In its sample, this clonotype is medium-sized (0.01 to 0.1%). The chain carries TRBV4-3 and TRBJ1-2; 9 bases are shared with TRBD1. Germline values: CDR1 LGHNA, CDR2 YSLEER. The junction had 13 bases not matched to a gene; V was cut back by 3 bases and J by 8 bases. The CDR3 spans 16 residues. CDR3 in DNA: TGCGCCAGCAGCCAGGAGGGAACAGGGGGCAATTCGGGCTACACCTTC. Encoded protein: CASSQEGTGGNSGYTF.